Included here is one T cell receptor beta chain sequence, with context. These data originate in a study of OX40 agonist ivuxolimab in advanced cancers. Clones were sequenced by immunoSEQ multiplex PCR, and TCRdb holds only the in-frame ones, with some missing. Of tens of thousands of clones detected, 70% to 80% appear once; the ten largest clones hold 1.6%. Systemic immunosuppression or a history of autoimmune disease excluded patients. The TCR originated in an adult with an advanced solid tumor such as melanoma, head and neck, liver or kidney cancer. The sequencing used CD4+ or CD8+ T cells sorted from blood, collected in a trial of the OX40 agonist ivuxolimab.

DNA of the CDR3: TGTGCCAGCAGTGGGTTTCTGTCACAGGGAGAATCAGATACGCAGTATTTT. Residues: CASSGFLSQGESDTQYF. The chain employs TRBV6-4 and TRBJ2-3; D possibly corresponds to TRBD1 (6 bases). The ends were cut back, 4 bases at V and 4 bases at J, with 21 bases in the middle. Germline V gene data show CDR1 as MRHNA and CDR2 as SNTAGT. The CDR3 is 17 residues long.